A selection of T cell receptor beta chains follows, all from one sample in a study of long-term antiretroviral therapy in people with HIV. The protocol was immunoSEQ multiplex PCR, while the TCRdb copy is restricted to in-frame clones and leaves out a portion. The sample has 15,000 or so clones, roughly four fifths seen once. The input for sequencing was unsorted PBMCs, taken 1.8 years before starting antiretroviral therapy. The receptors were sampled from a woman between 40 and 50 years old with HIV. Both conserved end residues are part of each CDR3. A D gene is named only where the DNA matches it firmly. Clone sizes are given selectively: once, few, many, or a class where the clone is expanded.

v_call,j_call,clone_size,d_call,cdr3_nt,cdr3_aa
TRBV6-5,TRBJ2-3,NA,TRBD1,TGTGCCAGCCGACAGGGTTCAGATACGCAGTATTTT,CASRQGSDTQYF
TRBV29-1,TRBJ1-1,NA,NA,TGCAGCATTCAAGTCCTCGGGATTGACACTGAAGCTTTCTTT,CSIQVLGIDTEAFF
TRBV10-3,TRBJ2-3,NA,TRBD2,TGTGCCATCAGATCCCCGGGACTAGCGGGCTCAAAAATTGGTGGGGCGCAGTATTTT,CAIRSPGLAGSKIGGAQYF
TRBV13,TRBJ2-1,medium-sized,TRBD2,TGTGCCAGCAGCCACCACCTTCGACTAGCGGGAGATTACGAGCAGTTCTTC,CASSHHLRLAGDYEQFF
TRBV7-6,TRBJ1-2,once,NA,TGTGCCAGCAGCTACCAGGGGCTCGGTGGCTACACCTTC,CASSYQGLGGYTF
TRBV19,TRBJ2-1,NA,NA,TGTGCCAGTAGTATTTCGGTGGCCTCCAATGAGCAGTTCTTC,CASSISVASNEQFF
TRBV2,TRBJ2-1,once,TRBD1,TGTGCCAGCAGGACAGGGACAGGGGGATACTACAATGAGCAGTTCTTC,CASRTGTGGYYNEQFF
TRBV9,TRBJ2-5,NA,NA,TGTGCCAGCAGCGTGGTGGGGGGACAAAAAGAGACCCAGTACTTC,CASSVVGGQKETQYF
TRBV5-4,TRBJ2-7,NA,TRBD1,TGTGCCAGCAGCTCGGGACAGGGGTACTACGAGCAGTACTTC,CASSSGQGYYEQYF
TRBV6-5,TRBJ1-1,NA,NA,TGTGCCAGCAGTGTGGGGGGGTTGAACACTGAAGCTTTCTTT,CASSVGGLNTEAFF
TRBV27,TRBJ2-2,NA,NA,TGTGCCAGCGTCCGGGACAAAGAGAACACCGGGGAGCTGTTTTTT,CASVRDKENTGELFF
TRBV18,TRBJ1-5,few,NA,TGTGCCAGCTCAGGGGGGTTGCGGCAGCCCCAGCATTTT,CASSGGLRQPQHF
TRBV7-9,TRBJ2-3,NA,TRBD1,TGTGCAAGTGGGGACAGGGCTATGGATACGCAGTATTTT,CASGDRAMDTQYF
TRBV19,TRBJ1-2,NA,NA,TGTGCCAGTTCCCGGGACACGGGCTATGGCTACACCTTC,CASSRDTGYGYTF
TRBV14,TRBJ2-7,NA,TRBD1,TGTGCCAGCAGCCATCAACCTTCGGGACAGGGATACGAGCAGTACTTC,CASSHQPSGQGYEQYF
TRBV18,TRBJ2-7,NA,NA,TGTGCCAGCTCCCAAGGGCCGAACGACTCCTACGAGCAGTACTTC,CASSQGPNDSYEQYF
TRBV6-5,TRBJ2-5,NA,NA,TGTGCCAGCAGACCCGTCCCCGGGACCCAGTACTTC,CASRPVPGTQYF
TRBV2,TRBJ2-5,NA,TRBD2,TGTGCCAGCAGCTCCGAGGGACTAGGGGGTGAGACCCAGTACTTC,CASSSEGLGGETQYF
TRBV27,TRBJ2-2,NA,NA,TGTGCCAGCAGTTTAATCCACACCGGGGAGCTGTTTTTT,CASSLIHTGELFF
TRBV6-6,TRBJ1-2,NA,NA,TGTGCCAGCAGTCCGACAGTGGGAGGCTACACCTTC,CASSPTVGGYTF
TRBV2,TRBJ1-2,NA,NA,TGTGCCAGCACCCTGAAGACAGCAGTTTATGGCTACACCTTC,CASTLKTAVYGYTF
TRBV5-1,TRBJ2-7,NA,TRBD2,TGCGCCAGCAACTTTTCTAGCGGGAGGGCCTTGCAGTACTTC,CASNFSSGRALQYF
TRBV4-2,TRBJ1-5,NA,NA,TGTGCCAGCAGCCAAGGGGGGGGAGATAGTCAGCCCCAGCATTTT,CASSQGGGDSQPQHF
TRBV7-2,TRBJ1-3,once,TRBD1,TGTGCCAGCAGCACCGGGACAGGGATTGGAAACACCATATATTTT,CASSTGTGIGNTIYF
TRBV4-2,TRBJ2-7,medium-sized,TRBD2,TGTGCCAGCAGCCAAGACGGAGGACTAGCGGCCGAGCAGTACTTC,CASSQDGGLAAEQYF